These T cell receptor beta chains were read from a single sample in a study of blood T cell repertoires in COVID-19. This table comes from immunoSEQ multiplex PCR, and its TCRdb copy is limited to in-frame clones, with some not included. The profile shows about 100,000 clones, 86% of them singletons. The specimen was peripheral blood. These receptors were taken from a woman in her fifties or sixties in a cohort sampled during active or convalescent COVID-19. CDR3s include the opening cysteine and the closing phenylalanine or tryptophan. The D gene is left open where the match is weak. Size values are once, few and many counts, or a class for expanded clones, and some rows have none.

>TRBJ1-2|few|NA|TRBV30
TGTGCCTGGAAGGAGGACAGCGTATACTATGGCTACACCTTC
CAWKEDSVYYGYTF
>TRBJ1-5|NA|NA|TRBV18
TGTGCCAGCTCACCATGGGGCAGTAGTCAACCCCAGCATTTT
CASSPWGSSQPQHF
>TRBJ2-7|once|TRBD1|TRBV10-2
TGCGCCAGCAGTGAGTCGACTGCGCAGGGACAGGGGTCTGGGCAGTACTTC
CASSESTAQGQGSGQYF
>TRBJ2-7|few|NA|TRBV11-2
TGTGCCAGCAGCTCTCTCAGGTGGACATACGAGCAGTACTTC
CASSSLRWTYEQYF
>TRBJ2-1|NA|TRBD2|TRBV11-3
TGTGCCAGCAGCTTAGGAACTAGCGGGGGGGCCATAGATGAGCAGTTCTTC
CASSLGTSGGAIDEQFF
>TRBJ2-7|once|NA|TRBV18
TGTGCCAGCTCACAGCCCACCCCCTACGAGCAGTACTTC
CASSQPTPYEQYF
>TRBJ1-2|NA|NA|TRBV12-3/TRBV12-4
TGTGCCAGCAGTTTGGGGACTTATGGCTACACCTTC
CASSLGTYGYTF
>TRBJ2-5|NA|NA|TRBV5-1
TGCGCCAGCAGCCCGGCGGGTCCCCAAGAGACCCAGTACTTC
CASSPAGPQETQYF
>TRBJ1-5|NA|NA|TRBV18
TGTGCCAGCTCACCGGAGCGCATCAATCAGCCCCAGCATTTT
CASSPERINQPQHF
>TRBJ2-5|NA|NA|TRBV5-5
TGTGCCAGCAGCGGGGCCCGGGAGGAGACCCAGTACTTC
CASSGAREETQYF
>TRBJ1-2|NA|TRBD1|TRBV6-5
TGTGCCACCTATACAGGGGATGCGCTTGGCTACACCTTC
CATYTGDALGYTF
>TRBJ1-5|NA|TRBD1|TRBV6-5
TGTGCCAGCAGCCCCCGGGACAGGGGTGGTCAGCCCCAGCATTTT
CASSPRDRGGQPQHF
>TRBJ2-1|NA|TRBD1|TRBV6-5
TGTGCCAGCAGCGGACAGGGGACTGATAACAATGAGCAGTTCTTC
CASSGQGTDNNEQFF
>TRBJ2-4|NA|NA|TRBV3-1/TRBV3-2
TGTGCCAGCAGCCAAGATGTCGGCGGGACTGCCAAAAACATTCAGTACTTC
CASSQDVGGTAKNIQYF
>TRBJ2-7|NA|NA|TRBV6-5
TGTGCCAGCAGTAGGACTGCCAGCTCCTACGAGCAGTACTTC
CASSRTASSYEQYF
>TRBJ2-2|few|TRBD2|TRBV2
TGTGCCAGCGTAGCGGGAGTCGAGACCGGGGAGCTGTTTTTT
CASVAGVETGELFF
>TRBJ2-3|NA|TRBD2|TRBV7-3
TGTGCCAGCAGCCCGGGGACTAGCGGGGACACAGATACGCAGTATTTT
CASSPGTSGDTDTQYF
>TRBJ2-3|NA|NA|TRBV7-2
TGTGCCAGCAGTCCCCCGCCGACTATTAATACGCAGTATTTT
CASSPPPTINTQYF
>TRBJ2-6|NA|NA|TRBV30
TGTGCCTGGAGTGTAGTACGTTCGCGAAGCTCTGGGGCCAACGTCCTGACTTTC
CAWSVVRSRSSGANVLTF
>TRBJ1-2|NA|NA|TRBV27
TGTGCCAGCAGAAAGACAGTCTATGGCTACACCTTC
CASRKTVYGYTF
>TRBJ1-3|few|TRBD1|TRBV30
TGTGCCTGGAGTCGGGACAGGGGGACCACCATATATTTT
CAWSRDRGTTIYF
>TRBJ1-1|NA|NA|TRBV11-3
TGTGCCAGCAGCCGGGGGGCGGAAAGACAAGCTTTCTTT
CASSRGAERQAFF
>TRBJ2-3|NA|TRBD1|TRBV29-1
TGCAGCGTTGACGGACAGGGCGCAGATACGCAGTATTTT
CSVDGQGADTQYF
>TRBJ1-1|once|NA|TRBV6-5
TGTGCCAGCGGGGAGGGATGGAACACTGAAGCTTTCTTT
CASGEGWNTEAFF
>TRBJ2-7|NA|TRBD2|TRBV4-2
TGTGCCAGCAGCCCCCATACCGGGACTAGCGGGATCTACGAGCAGTACTTC
CASSPHTGTSGIYEQYF
>TRBJ2-7|NA|TRBD2|TRBV11-2
TGTGCCAGCAGCTCTGGGACTAGCCGGATCTCCTACGAGCAGTACTTC
CASSSGTSRISYEQYF
>TRBJ1-2|NA|NA|TRBV2
TGTGCCAGCGGGGTCCTTCCAGGGGAAGGCTACACCTTC
CASGVLPGEGYTF
>TRBJ2-3|NA|NA|TRBV6-6
TGTGCCAGCGGGTTAGGAGGGTCCACAGATACGCAGTATTTT
CASGLGGSTDTQYF
>TRBJ2-3|NA|NA|TRBV3-1/TRBV3-2
TGTGCCAGCAGCCCCTTCCAGGGCAAGGAGTGGTATTTT
CASSPFQGKEWYF
>TRBJ2-1|NA|TRBD2|TRBV2
TGTGCCAGCAGACTAGCGGGGGGGCCAGGGACCTACAATGAGCAGTTCTTC
CASRLAGGPGTYNEQFF
>TRBJ1-4|NA|NA|TRBV27
TGTGCCAGCAGTTTATGGGGCTCAAGTAATGAAAAACTGTTTTTT
CASSLWGSSNEKLFF
>TRBJ1-6|few|NA|TRBV3-1/TRBV3-2
TGTGCCAGCAGCCCAGAAGATGGGGGGGTCCGGGGGTCACCCCTCCACTTT
CASSPEDGGVRGSPLHF
>TRBJ2-7|NA|NA|TRBV2
TGTGCCGGCAGTGACTTTTTAGCGTCTGAGCAGTACTTC
CAGSDFLASEQYF
>TRBJ1-2|NA|TRBD1|TRBV6-6
TGTGCCAGCAGTTACACACCGGGACAGATTAACTATGGCTACACCTTC
CASSYTPGQINYGYTF
>TRBJ2-3|NA|NA|TRBV4-2
TGTGCCAGCAGCCAAGATAGCGGCTATAGCACAGATACGCAGTATTTT
CASSQDSGYSTDTQYF
>TRBJ2-5|once|TRBD1|TRBV27
TGTGCCAGCAGTTTAAGGACAGGGGGCTACCAAGAGACCCAGTACTTC
CASSLRTGGYQETQYF
>TRBJ2-7|NA|NA|TRBV25-1
TGTGCCAGCAGTGAATATCTAGGCGGCCTCACCTACGAGCAGTACTTC
CASSEYLGGLTYEQYF
>TRBJ2-7|NA|TRBD1|TRBV27
TGTGCCAGCAGTCGGGACAGGGGGCACGAGCAGTACTTC
CASSRDRGHEQYF
>TRBJ1-4|NA|NA|TRBV23-1
TGCGCCAGCAGTCGGGGAGGGAACGCTACTAATGAAAAACTGTTTTTT
CASSRGGNATNEKLFF
>TRBJ1-2|NA|TRBD1|TRBV6-2/TRBV6-3
TGTGCCAGCAGTACCCGGGACAGGGGAGACTATGGCTACACCTTC
CASSTRDRGDYGYTF
>TRBJ2-5|NA|NA|TRBV15
TGTGCCACCAGCACCTGGAGCGCTAAACACTCTGGGGAGACCCAGTACTTC
CATSTWSAKHSGETQYF
>TRBJ1-1|NA|TRBD1|TRBV5-1
TGCGCCAGCAGCTTCCAGGGGGCTTCGAACACTGAAGCTTTCTTT
CASSFQGASNTEAFF
>TRBJ1-5|NA|TRBD1|TRBV7-2
TGTGCCAGCAGCCCATGGACAGGGGGCGCGTATCAGCCCCAGCATTTT
CASSPWTGGAYQPQHF
>TRBJ1-1|NA|NA|TRBV7-9
TGTGCCAGCAGCTTATCTACAGCGAACACTGAAGCTTTCTTT
CASSLSTANTEAFF
>TRBJ2-7|NA|TRBD1|TRBV11-2
TGTGCCAGCCGCTGGGGACAGGGGAGGTACGAGCAGTACTTC
CASRWGQGRYEQYF
>TRBJ2-3|NA|NA|TRBV3-1/TRBV3-2
TGTGCCAGCAGCCAATCCGACTATAGCACAGATACGCAGTATTTT
CASSQSDYSTDTQYF
>TRBJ2-6|NA|TRBD1|TRBV19
TGTGCCAGTAGTCGACTTTCGGGACAGGGCTCGCCTGGGGCCAACGTCCTGACTTTC
CASSRLSGQGSPGANVLTF
>TRBJ2-5|once|NA|TRBV4-2
TGTGCCAGCAGCCAAGATCATCGTGGACTATTGGTAGAGACCCAGTACTTC
CASSQDHRGLLVETQYF
>TRBJ1-2|NA|NA|TRBV11-2
TGTGCCAGCAGGTCTATTGGAGGGAGCGTCTCTAACTATGGCTACACCTTC
CASRSIGGSVSNYGYTF
>TRBJ2-7|NA|NA|TRBV7-9
TGTGCCAGCACTTTAGGGGCAGGGAATAACGAGCAGTACTTC
CASTLGAGNNEQYF
>TRBJ2-3|NA|TRBD2|TRBV3-1/TRBV3-2
TGTGCCAGCAGCCATACTAGCGGGGGGAGCACAGATACGCAGTATTTT
CASSHTSGGSTDTQYF